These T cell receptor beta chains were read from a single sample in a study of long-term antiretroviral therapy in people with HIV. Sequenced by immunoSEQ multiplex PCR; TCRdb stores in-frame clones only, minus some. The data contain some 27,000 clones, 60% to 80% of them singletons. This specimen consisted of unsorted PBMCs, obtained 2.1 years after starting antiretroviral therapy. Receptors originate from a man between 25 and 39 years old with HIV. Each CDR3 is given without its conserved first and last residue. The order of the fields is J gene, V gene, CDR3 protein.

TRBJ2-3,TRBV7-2,ASSPGQGSTDTQY
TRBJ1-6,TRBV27,ASSLSGVHSPLH
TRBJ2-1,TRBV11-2,ASSPGGASGRENNEQF
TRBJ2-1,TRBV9,ASSVVSNSGYHNEQF
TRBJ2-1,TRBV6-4,ASSLQGEGGYEQF
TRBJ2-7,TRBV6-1,ASSGGLAMGDEQY
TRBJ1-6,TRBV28,ASSAGGGSPLH
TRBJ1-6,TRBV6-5,ASSGRQGNSPLH
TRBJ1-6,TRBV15,ATSRGRGTGGFNSPLH
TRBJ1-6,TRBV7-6,ASSSPLSPLH
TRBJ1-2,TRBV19,ASSPSVNSYGYT
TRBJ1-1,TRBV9,ASSVVGTTNTEAF
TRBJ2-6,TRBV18,ASSPEDRGVSGANVLT
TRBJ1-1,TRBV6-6,ASSLGGAGNTEAF
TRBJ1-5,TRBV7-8,ASSLAGASNQPQH
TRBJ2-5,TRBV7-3,ASSLNPPSSGGPQETQY
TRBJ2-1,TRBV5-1,ASSSDSYNEQF
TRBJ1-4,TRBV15,ATSRGRQGSNEKLF
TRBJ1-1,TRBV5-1,ASSMGHQNTEAF
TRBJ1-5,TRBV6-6,ASSYLQGQPQH
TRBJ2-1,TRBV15,ATSRAPFLGEQF
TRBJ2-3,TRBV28,ASSPDTDDRTRRRDTQY
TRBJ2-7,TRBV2,ASRALEEQY
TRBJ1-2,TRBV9,ASSVSAPGSLYGYT
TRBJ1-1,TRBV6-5,ASSFEEGNTEAF
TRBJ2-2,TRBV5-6,ASSLGLDDTGELF
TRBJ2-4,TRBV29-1,SVISQTGDIQY
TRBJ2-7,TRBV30,AWSGYSSYEQY
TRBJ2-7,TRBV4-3,ASSPGRVAYEQY
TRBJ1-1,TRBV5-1,ASRVTGGGTEAF
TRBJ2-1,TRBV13,ASSLDGDYSYNEQF
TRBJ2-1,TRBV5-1,ASSTQKEIPYNEQF
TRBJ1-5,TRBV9,ASSVGRDQPQH
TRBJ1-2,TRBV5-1,ASSLTQGGYT
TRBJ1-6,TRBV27,ASSLSGGSYNSPLH
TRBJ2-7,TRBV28,ASSSAGYEQY
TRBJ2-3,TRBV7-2,ASSSFGRDGTDTQY
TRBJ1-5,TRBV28,ASSLLEGLPQH
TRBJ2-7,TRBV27,ASSLGSEQY
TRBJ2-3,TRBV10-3,AIRGPLQDTQY
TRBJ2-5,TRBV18,ASSRGFGETQY
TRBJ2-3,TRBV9,ASSGGASGATDTQY